This T cell receptor beta chain was recorded in a study of technical replicates of blood from a handful of donors. Here immunoSEQ multiplex PCR was the method, and the copy in TCRdb shows in-frame clones only, minus some. The sample has tens of thousands of clones, over 80% seen once. CDR3 length: 15 residues. Germline assignment: CDR1 SNHLY and CDR2 FYNNEI. The junction had 7 bases not matched to a gene; V was cut back by 7 bases and J by 1 base. The sample was T cells isolated from PBMCs. This chain joins TRBV2 and TRBJ1-5; 7 bases are shared with TRBD1. This sequence originates from a human donor in good health. In nucleotides, the CDR3 is TGTGCCAGCAAAGGGACAGAATGGAGCAATCAGCCCCAGCATTTT. It yields the protein CASKGTEWSNQPQHF.